This T cell receptor (beta chain) was obtained from a study of shared clonotypes between healthy human individuals (dated by TCRdb to the early 2020s). Background on the whole study: Three men and a couple of women, aged 18 to 49 years, made up the cohort. Per donor, three plates each were used for CD4 naive and CD4 memory, two for CD8 naive, and one for CD8 memory. Blood TCR repertoires of about five healthy adults were deeply sequenced to estimate repertoire size and the extent of clonotype sharing between individuals. Different laboratories and diverse techniques were used to prepare libraries and sequence TCR repertoires, to increase sequencing depth and limit assay-specific biases. Each donor's leukapheresis produced roughly between about 0.8 and 10 billion PBMCs. What the work shows at the level of the full study, not this receptor alone: Estimated clonotype richness was generally larger for naive than for memory subsets. Sampling was limited to blood, and TCR repertoires in tissue likely differ from TCR repertoires in blood. Approximately 4.8% of naive CD4, 3% to 4% of naive CD8, approximately 2% of memory CD4, and less than 0.45% of memory CD8 clonotypes were shared across several donors. Even with the large sequencing depth, rarefaction of the sorted-subset datasets indicated that sequencing was incomplete. The genetic and exposure-history diversity represented was limited by the small number of donors. Higher generation probabilities were observed for clonotypes shared by all four sorted-subset donors than for non-shared clonotypes. Pairwise subsampling led to the expectation that sequencing depth would affect the degree of clonotype sharing among donors.

Regarding this clone: What antigen it recognizes has not been identified. Base qualities are not at hand, and no much larger clone is one base apart.

The CDR3 goes from the cysteine to the phenylalanine over 17 residues. The read is trimmed to its CDR3 DNA, 51 bases read in frame from base 1. CDR1 and CDR2 were assigned from the germline V gene (reference sequence) as SEHNR and FQNEAQ. For the CD8 naive samples, CD45RO-negative cells were positively selected for CCR7, yielding a CD45RA+CCR7+ population from which TemRA cells were excluded. The donors were healthy, HIV-negative adults with no recently reported acute infections or vaccinations. Only Caucasian adults living in Nashville, Tennessee, USA were represented among the donors. Blood was obtained by leukapheresis, after which PBMCs were separated by Ficoll-Histopaque density gradient centrifugation and cryopreserved in liquid nitrogen vapor phase. Analytical flow cytometry was used to check the purity and quantity of each magnetically sorted T cell population. Genomic DNA was isolated from each sorted fraction and quantified by UV absorbance on a Nanodrop 2000c.

Using the deep immunoSEQ assay, TCR CDR3 regions were amplified from genomic DNA by multiplex PCR. Extracted genomic DNA from each cell subset was spread evenly across all wells of several immunoSEQ 96-well plates, with each plate serving as a replicate. For sorted subsets, 150 to 200 ng genomic DNA, equal to tens of thousands of T cell genomes, was loaded into each replicate PCR. The purified libraries were quantified using a Qubit 3.0 fluorometer, sized with a Bioanalyzer 2100, and then quantified again using the KAPA Library Quantification kit. Every immunoSEQ 96-well plate was sequenced on a separate single-read 150-cycle Illumina NextSeq 550 flow cell. For the original study's pipeline: The immunoSEQ output contained only junctional sequences without quality scores, so filtering could not match that applied to full-length reads. Sequences were annotated with PyIR, a Python wrapper for IgBLAST v1.9, and V/J genes and CDR3 were assigned using IMGT germline references. Reads were removed for weak V/J assignments (E-value above 1e-6), missing CDR3, stop codons, out-of-frame junctions, or ambiguous translated residues. A V3J clonotype was defined by an identical inferred V gene, J gene, and CDR3 amino acid sequence. To compute the percentage overlap between repertoires, the number of shared unique clonotypes was divided by the size of the smaller repertoire. Three approaches were used to assess repertoire richness: RTK rarefaction, the Chao1 estimator, and Recon v2.1 estimates of unobserved clonotypes. Generation probabilities were computed with OLGA for all TCRbeta clonotypes obtained by the gDNA method from four donors. Held by TCRdb, this immuneACCESS table contains in-frame sequences only and omits some clones. Under half of the omission traces to an unresolved V gene where checked; the cause of the rest is unknown. The V and J calls and clone size are taken from that table; D and trimming were inferred from the DNA. Present in this sample are roughly 2,000,000 clones, less than 95% of which were seen just once. The top ten hold 0.95% to 1.5% of the sample.

The specimen was naive CD8+ T cells sorted from blood. The meaning of the sample's cell subset or site label: CD45RA+CCR7+. The V and J segments used are TRBV7-9 and TRBJ2-5, with 9 bases in between that match TRBD1. The DNA end is a closer match to TRBJ2-7, so the J assignment may be wrong. This clonotype was sampled from a young man in good health. The CDR3 reads as follows: CASSLGEGQGAPYEQYF. The DNA reads TGTGCCAGCAGCTTAGGGGAGGGACAGGGAGCGCCCTACGAGCAGTACTTC.